This T cell receptor beta chain was sequenced during a study of cytomegalovirus exposure and HLA in healthy donors. CDR1 and CDR2 (germline): SQVTM, ANQGSEA. Trimming took 0 bases from V and 10 from J, leaving 13 bases between them. The CDR3 length is 13 residues. Primers: 60 Vbeta forward and 13 Jbeta reverse. This table comes from immunoSEQ multiplex PCR, and its TCRdb copy is limited to in-frame clones, with some not included. The data contain about 200,000 clones, around 78% of them singletons. The clonotype was recovered from a man aged 25 to 40 in good health and CMV-seronegative. The sequenced material came from PBMCs. The chain employs TRBV29-1 and TRBJ2-1, with D possibly TRBD2 on 5 matching bases. CDR3 sequence reads: CSVEESSWGEQFF. CDR3 bases: TGCAGCGTTGAAGAGTCTAGCTGGGGAGAGCAGTTCTTC.